This TCR beta chain was sequenced for a study of blood T cell repertoires in COVID-19. Study context: Acute-phase and convalescent COVID-19 samples originated in the United States, Italy and Spain.

The germline gives CDR1 SGHRS, CDR2 YFSETQ. After removal of 4 bases from V and 7 bases from J, the junction contained 9 bases not matched to a gene. This CDR3 contains 14 residues. In the source study's methods: It was from reference gene primer amplification that nucleated cell counts were estimated. Sequencing was performed with immunoSEQ multiplex PCR; in TCRdb, only in-frame clones are kept and a portion is missing. That table furnishes V, J and clone size, whereas the DNA furnished D and trimming. Of 150,000 to 200,000 clones listed, about nine tenths were seen once; the top ten hold roughly 6.7%.

The sequenced sample was peripheral blood. V gene TRBV5-1 combines with J gene TRBJ1-2, with 8 bases matching TRBD1. The TCR comes from a man aged 35 to 55 with acute or convalescent COVID-19. CDR3 in amino acids: CASSNPTGAGGYTF. DNA of the CDR3: TGCGCCAGCAGCAACCCGACAGGGGCCGGTGGCTACACCTTC.